This T cell receptor beta chain was captured by sequencing in a study of identical twins. Template switching (which added a universal primer site) was used, and cDNA carried unique molecular identifiers. TCRdb re-derived calls from the 5' RACE reads in MiXCR, one entry per CDR3 protein. The sample shows 200,000 to 300,000 distinct CDR3 sequences, roughly a tenth of them seen only once. The table lists this clonotype with a few counts. V gave up 4 bases and J gave up 0 bases; unmatched junction bases: 10. The CDR3 has 18 residues. Germline values: CDR1 MDHEN, CDR2 SYDVKM. V gene TRBV28 combines with J gene TRBJ2-1; the match to TRBD2 covers 9 bases. This receptor was identified in a man in his fifties or sixties in good health. The source material was memory T cells sorted from blood. The DNA for the CDR3 is TGTGCCAGCAGTTCCCCCCGTAGCGGGAGTGGCTCCTACAATGAGCAGTTCTTC. As protein: CASSSPRSGSGSYNEQFF.